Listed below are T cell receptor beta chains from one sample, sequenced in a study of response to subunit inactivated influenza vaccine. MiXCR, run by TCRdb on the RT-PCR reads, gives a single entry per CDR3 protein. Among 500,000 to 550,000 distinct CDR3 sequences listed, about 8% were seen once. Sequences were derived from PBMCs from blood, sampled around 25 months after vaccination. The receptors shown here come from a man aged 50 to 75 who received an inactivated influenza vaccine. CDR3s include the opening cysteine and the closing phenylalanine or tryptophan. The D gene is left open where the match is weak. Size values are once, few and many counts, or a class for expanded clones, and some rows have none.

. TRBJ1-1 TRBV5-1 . TGCGCCAGCAGCCAAGGACAAGTGAACACTGAAGCTTTCTTT CASSQGQVNTEAFF
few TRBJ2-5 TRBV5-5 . TGTGCCAGCAGCCCTTGGAGGGTACAAGAGACCCAGTACTTC CASSPWRVQETQYF
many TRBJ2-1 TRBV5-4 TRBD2 TGTGCCAGCAGCTTGTTCGGACTAGCGGCAAACAATGAGCAGTTCTTC CASSLFGLAANNEQFF
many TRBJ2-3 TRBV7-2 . TGTGCCAGCAGCTTAGGACAAGCAGATACGCAGTATTTT CASSLGQADTQYF
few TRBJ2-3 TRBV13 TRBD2 TGTGCCAGCAGCCCTAGCTCCGGGACTAGCGGGAGCACAGATACGCAGTATTTT CASSPSSGTSGSTDTQYF
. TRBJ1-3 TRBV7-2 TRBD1 TGTGCCAGCAGCTCAGGACAGGTATTCTCTGGAAACACCATATATTTT CASSSGQVFSGNTIYF
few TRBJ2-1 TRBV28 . TGTGCCAGCAGTTTATACGGGAGCTCCTACAATGAGCAGTTCTTC CASSLYGSSYNEQFF
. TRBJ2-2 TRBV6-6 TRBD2 TGTGGCGTCCTCGCGGGGGGCACCGGGGAGCTGTTTTTT CGVLAGGTGELFF
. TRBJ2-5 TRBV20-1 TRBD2 TGCAGTGCTAGAACCTCTAGCGGGGATTGGGAGACCCAGTACTTC CSARTSSGDWETQYF
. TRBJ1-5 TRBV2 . TGTGCCAGCGGCCTCGGGGCAGGGCGCAATCAGCCCCAGCATTTT CASGLGAGRNQPQHF
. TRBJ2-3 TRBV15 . TGTGCCACCAGCAGAGGGGCCAGCACAGATACGCAGTATTTT CATSRGASTDTQYF
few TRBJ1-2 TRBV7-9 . TGTGCCAGCAGCTCAGCCGGGGGGCAAGGCTATGGCTACACCTTC CASSSAGGQGYGYTF
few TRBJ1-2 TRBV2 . TGTGCCAGCACCGAGGGAGGAGGCTATGGCTACACCTTC CASTEGGGYGYTF
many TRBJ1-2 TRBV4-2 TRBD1 TGTGCCAGCAGCCAAGGACAGGGATTAGGCTATGGCTACACCTTC CASSQGQGLGYGYTF
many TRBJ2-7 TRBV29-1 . TGCAGCGTTTCCGACAGCTACGAGCAGTACTTC CSVSDSYEQYF
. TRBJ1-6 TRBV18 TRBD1 TGTGCCAGCTCACCTCGGGACAGGTCCCTTAATTCACCCCTCCACTTT CASSPRDRSLNSPLHF
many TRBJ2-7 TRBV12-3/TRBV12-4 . TGTGCCAGCGGGCTCTCGCCCCCCTACGAGCAGTACTTC CASGLSPPYEQYF
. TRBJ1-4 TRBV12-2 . TGTGCAAGTCGCTTCTTAAGGATGTGGGTAGGGCTGGATGAAAAACTGTTTTTT CASRFLRMWVGLDEKLFF
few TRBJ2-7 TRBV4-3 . TGCGCCAGCAGCCAAGCCGGGACGGGAATCTACGAGCAGTACTTC CASSQAGTGIYEQYF
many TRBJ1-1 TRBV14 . TGTGCCAGCAGCCGGCAGGGAACTGAAGCTTTCTTT CASSRQGTEAFF
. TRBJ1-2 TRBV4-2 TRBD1 TGTGCCAGCAGCCAAGGTCCGGGACAGGATAACTATGGCTACACCTTC CASSQGPGQDNYGYTF
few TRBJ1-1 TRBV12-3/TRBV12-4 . TGTGCCAGCAGTTTTACCGGGACGAACACTGAAGCTTTCTTT CASSFTGTNTEAFF
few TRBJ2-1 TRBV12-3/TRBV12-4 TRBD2 TGTGCCACGGCACAGACTAGCGGGAACAATGAGCAGTTCTTC CATAQTSGNNEQFF
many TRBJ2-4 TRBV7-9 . TGTGCCAGCAGTTCGACAGGTCTAAACATTCAGTACTTC CASSSTGLNIQYF
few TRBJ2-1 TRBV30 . TGTGCCTGGAGTCCTAACTACAATGAGCAGTTCTTC CAWSPNYNEQFF
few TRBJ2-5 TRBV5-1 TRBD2 TGCGCCAGCAGCCCCGGACTAGTGGAGACCCAGTACTTC CASSPGLVETQYF
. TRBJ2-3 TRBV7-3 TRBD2 TGTGCCAGCAGCTTAAACGGCGGGAGGGCCGGAGATACGCAGTATTTT CASSLNGGRAGDTQYF
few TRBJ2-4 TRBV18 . TGTGCCAGCTCACCACCGGGCACTTTAGATAGTTTCGCCAAAAACATTCAGTACTTC CASSPPGTLDSFAKNIQYF